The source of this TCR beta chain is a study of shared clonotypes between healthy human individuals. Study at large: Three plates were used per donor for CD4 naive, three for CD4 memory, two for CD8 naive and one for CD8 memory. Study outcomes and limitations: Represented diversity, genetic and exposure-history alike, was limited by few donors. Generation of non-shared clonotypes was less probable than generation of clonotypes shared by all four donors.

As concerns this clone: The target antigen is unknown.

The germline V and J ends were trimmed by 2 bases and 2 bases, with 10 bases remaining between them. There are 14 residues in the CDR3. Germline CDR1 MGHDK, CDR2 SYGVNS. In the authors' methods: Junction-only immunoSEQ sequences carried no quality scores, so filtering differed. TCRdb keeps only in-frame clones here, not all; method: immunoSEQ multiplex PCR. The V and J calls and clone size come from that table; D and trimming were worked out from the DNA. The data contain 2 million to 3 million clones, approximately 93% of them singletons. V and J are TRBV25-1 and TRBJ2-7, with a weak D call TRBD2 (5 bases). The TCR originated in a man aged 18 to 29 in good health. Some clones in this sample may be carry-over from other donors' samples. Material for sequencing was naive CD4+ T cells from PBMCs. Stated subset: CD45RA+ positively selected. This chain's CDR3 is CASSEQDGTYEQYF. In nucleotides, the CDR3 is TGTGCCAGCAGTGAACAGGACGGGACCTACGAGCAGTACTTC.